The next 9 T cell receptor delta chains were all read from a single sample in a study of γδ T cells in repeated Plasmodium falciparum infection. Flow sorting of PBMC yielded separate Vgamma9/Vdelta2+ and Vdelta2-negative gammadelta T cell populations for bulk repertoire analysis. TCRdb ran CATT on the multiplex PCR reads. The sample includes about 89,000 delta-chain clones, 1.4% of them seen just once. The specimen sequenced was gamma-delta T cells from blood. Receptors were obtained from a pool of human donors (malaria-infected and uninfected, not separated).

In the case of this clone: For this DNA, TCRdb reports the protein of a much larger clone, which diverges at residue 12, most likely from a read error; the protein presented here is translated directly from the DNA. The J gene went uncalled, whereas the V gene is TRDV2; TRDD3, the table's D call, lacks a check against the DNA. This CDR3 comprises 14 residues. Germline CDR1 GEAIGNYY, CDR2 EKD. The CDR3 coding sequence is TGTGCCTGTGACACCATTGGGGGGAGCGGAAAACCCATCTTT. Protein sequence: CACDTIGGSGKPIF.

In regard to this clone: This may stem from a read error, because a much larger clone lies one nucleotide away. V is TRDV1 and J is TRDJ1, with 13 bases that match TRDD3. The germline V gene has CDR1 TSWWSYY and CDR2 QGS. Trimming took 9 bases from V and 0 from J; bases not matched to a gene: 19. The CDR3 sequence is 20 residues long. CDR3 in amino acids: CALVVRNWGIRAEYTDKLIF. CDR3 sequence (DNA): TGTGCTCTCGTGGTCCGGAACTGGGGGATACGGGCAGAGTACACCGATAAACTCATCTTT.

This clone turned up a few times. The TCRdb record carries a much larger clone's protein, which differs from this DNA's translation at residue 6; a read error is the likely cause, and the protein listed here is the DNA translation. V and J are TRDV1 and TRDJ1; 8 nucleotides match TRDD3. Here the J gene was assigned by germline matching of the DNA, as TCRdb has none. The CDR3 runs 22 residues. Looked up from germline, CDR1 is TSWWSYY and CDR2 is QGS. The junction had 22 bases not matched to a gene; V was cut back by 1 base and J by 0 bases. Written as DNA, the CDR3 is TGTGCTCTTGGGGAACCAGACGGCCTTCCCCTTACTGGGGGCCCGTACACCGATAAACTCATCTTT. Its translation is CALGEPDGLPLTGGPYTDKLIF.

Remarks on this clone: The protein given by TCRdb reflects a much larger clone and differs at residue 4 from this DNA's translation, likely from a read error; the protein shown is the DNA's translation. V usage is TRDV1 and J usage is TRDJ1; perhaps TRDD3 as D (5 bases). Germline CDR1 is TSWWSYY and CDR2 is QGS. The CDR3 has 15 residues. CDR3: CALEELGFYTDKLIF. CDR3 bases: TGTGCTCTTGAGGAATTGGGGTTTTACACCGATAAACTCATCTTT.

This clone has just a few counts. TCRdb attributes to this sequence the protein of a much larger clone, which differs from the DNA translation at residue 5; a read error is likely, and the protein displayed is translated from the DNA. This chain uses TRDV1 with TRDJ1, with 11 bases identical to TRDD3. Because TCRdb records no J gene, it was assigned here through a match of the DNA to germline. The CDR3 loop spans 16 amino acids. Germline CDR1 and CDR2: TSWWSYY and QGS. CDR3 in amino acids: CALGGLFQCLGDTLIF. DNA for the CDR3: TGTGCTCTTGGGGGACTATTTCAGTGTCTGGGGGATACACTCATCTTT.

This clone was picked up a small number of times. A far larger clone is off by one base, so a read error is likely. Other DNA variants within this sample encode the same CDR3. CDR3: CALGEFSPAHRGFRFTDKLIF. The CDR3 DNA reads as TGTGCTCTTGGGGAATTTAGCCCGGCACACCGGGGATTCAGATTCACCGATAAACTCATCTTT. This chain connects TRDV1 to TRDJ1; D is possibly TRDD3 (6 bases). In the absence of a J gene in TCRdb, the DNA was matched to germline to assign it here. V lost 2 bases, J lost 1 base, and 29 bases lay in between. The CDR3 loop spans 21 amino acids. Germline-derived CDR1 and CDR2 are TSWWSYY and QGS.

Comment on this clone: The translation of this DNA and the TCRdb protein of a much larger clone differ at residue 14, probably owing to a read error; the protein shown here is translated from the DNA. CDR3 sequence: CALGEPPVNGGYAGGGGLIF. The CDR3 coding sequence is TGTGCTCTTGGGGAACCCCCCGTAAATGGGGGATACGCTGGAGGTGGTGGACTCATCTTT. This chain joins TRDV1 and TRDJ1; 11 bases map to TRDD3. Assignment of the J gene here rests on matching the DNA to germline, because TCRdb gives none. With V trimmed by 1 base and J by 10 bases, 23 bases remained unmatched. This CDR3 contains 20 residues. Germline V lookup: CDR1 TSWWSYY, CDR2 QGS.

Of note for this clone: This DNA's translation and the protein TCRdb lists, from a much larger clone, do not match at residue 11, likely due to a read error; the protein shown is translated from the DNA. J is TRDJ2 and V is TRDV2, with 7 bases lining up with TRDD3. Here the J gene came from matching the DNA to germline, since TCRdb omits it. This CDR3 has 16 residues. Germline loops: CDR1 GEAIGNYY, CDR2 EKD. CDR3 sequence: CACDTVGGALAAQLFF. The CDR3 coding sequence is TGTGCCTGTGACACCGTTGGGGGAGCTTTGGCAGCACAACTCTTCTTT.

This clone has a count of ten or more. The genes are TRDV1 and TRDJ1, with 10 bases matching TRDD3. With V trimmed by 1 base and J by 2 bases, 22 bases remained unmatched. The CDR3 sequence is 22 residues long. Germline values: CDR1 TSWWSYY, CDR2 QGS. The DNA of the CDR3 is TGTGCTCTTGGGGAACGTACGCCCTACCGTTTCAATGGGGGATACCATACCGATAAACTCATCTTT. It is translated as CALGERTPYRFNGGYHTDKLIF.